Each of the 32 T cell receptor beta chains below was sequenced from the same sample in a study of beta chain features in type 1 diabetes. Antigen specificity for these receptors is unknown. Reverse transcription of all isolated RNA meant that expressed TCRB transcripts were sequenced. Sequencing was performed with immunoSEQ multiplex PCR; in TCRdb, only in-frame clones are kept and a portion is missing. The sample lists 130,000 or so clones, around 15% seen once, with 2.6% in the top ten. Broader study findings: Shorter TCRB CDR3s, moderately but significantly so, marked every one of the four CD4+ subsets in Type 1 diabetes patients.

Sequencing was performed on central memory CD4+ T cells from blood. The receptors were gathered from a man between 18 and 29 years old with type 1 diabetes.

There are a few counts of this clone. The CDR3 DNA reads as TGTGCCAGCAGCTTAGAAGGTGTCGTAGCGACGTATTTT. Protein sequence: CASSLEGVVATYF. V is TRBV7-2 and J is TRBJ2-3; tentative D call: TRBD2 (5 bases). Germline V gene sequence: CDR1 SGHTA, CDR2 FQGNSA. The CDR3 has 13 amino acids. V gave up 1 base and J gave up 14 bases, with 16 bases separating them.

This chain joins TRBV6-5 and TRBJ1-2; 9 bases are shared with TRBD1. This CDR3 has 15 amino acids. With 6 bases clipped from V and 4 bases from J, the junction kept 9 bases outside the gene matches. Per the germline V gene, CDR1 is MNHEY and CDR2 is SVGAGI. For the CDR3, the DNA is TGTGCCAGCAGCCGAGGACAGGGGTTGTCCTATGGCTACACCTTC. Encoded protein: CASSRGQGLSYGYTF.

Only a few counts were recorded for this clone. CDR3 sequence reads: CASSLVPRVNTEAFF. The CDR3 nucleotides are TGTGCCAGCAGCTTAGTCCCCAGAGTCAACACTGAAGCTTTCTTT. The chain couples TRBV7-2 to TRBJ1-1; D gene uncertain. V was shortened by 1 base and J by 2 bases, with 11 bases between the two germline ends. The germline CDR1 and CDR2 sequences are SGHTA and FQGNSA. This CDR3 has 15 residues. Using reference TRBV7-2 and TRBJ1-1 for the parts outside the CDR3, the full variable domain is GAGVSQSPSNKVTEKGKDVELRCDPISGHTALYWYRQSLGQGLEFLIYFQGNSAPDKSGLPSDRFSAERTGGSVSTLTIQRTQQEDSAVYLCASSLVPRVNTEAFFGQGTRLTVV.

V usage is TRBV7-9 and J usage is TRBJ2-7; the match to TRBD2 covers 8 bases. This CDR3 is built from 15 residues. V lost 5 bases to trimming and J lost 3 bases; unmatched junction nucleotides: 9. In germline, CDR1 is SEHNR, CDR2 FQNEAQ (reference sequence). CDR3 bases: TGTGCCAGCAGCGAGACTACTAGCGGTCTCTACGAGCAGTACTTC. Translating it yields CASSETTSGLYEQYF. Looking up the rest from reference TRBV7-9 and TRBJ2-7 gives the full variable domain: DTGVSQNPRHKITKRGQNVTFRCDPISEHNRLYWYRQTLGQGPEFLTYFQNEAQLEKSRLLSDRFSAERPKGSFSTLEIQRTEQGDSAMYLCASSETTSGLYEQYFGPGTRLTVT.

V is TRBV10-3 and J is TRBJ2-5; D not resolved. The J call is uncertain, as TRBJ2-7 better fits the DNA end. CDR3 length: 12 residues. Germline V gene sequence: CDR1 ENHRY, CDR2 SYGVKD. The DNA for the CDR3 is TGTGCCATCAGGGGTAGGCTCGACGAGCAGTACTTC. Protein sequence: CAIRGRLDEQYF.

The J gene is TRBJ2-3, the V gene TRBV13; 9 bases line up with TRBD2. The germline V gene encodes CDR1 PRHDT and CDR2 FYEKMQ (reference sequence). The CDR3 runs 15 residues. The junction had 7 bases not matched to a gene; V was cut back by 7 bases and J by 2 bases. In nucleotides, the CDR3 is TGTGCCAGCACCATTAGCGGGGGAATCACAGATACGCAGTATTTT. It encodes CASTISGGITDTQYF.

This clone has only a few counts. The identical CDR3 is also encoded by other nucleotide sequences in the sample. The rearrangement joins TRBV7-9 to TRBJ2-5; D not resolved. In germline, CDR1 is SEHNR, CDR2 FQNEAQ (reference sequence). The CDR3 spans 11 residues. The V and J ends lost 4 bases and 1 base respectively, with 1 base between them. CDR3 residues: CASSSQETQYF. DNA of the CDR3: TGTGCCAGCAGCTCCCAAGAGACCCAGTACTTC.

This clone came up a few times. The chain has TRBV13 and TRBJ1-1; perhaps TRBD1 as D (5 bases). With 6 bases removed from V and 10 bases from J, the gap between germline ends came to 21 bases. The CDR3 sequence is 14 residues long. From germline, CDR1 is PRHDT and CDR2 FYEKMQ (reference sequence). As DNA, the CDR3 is TGTGCCAGCAGGCAAGCCGGGACCCACGTGGGAGCTTTCTTT. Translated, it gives CASRQAGTHVGAFF.

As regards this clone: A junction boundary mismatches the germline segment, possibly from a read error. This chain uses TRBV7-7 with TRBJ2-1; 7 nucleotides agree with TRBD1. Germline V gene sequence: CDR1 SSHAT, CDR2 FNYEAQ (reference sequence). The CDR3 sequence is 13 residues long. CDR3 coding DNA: TGTGCTAGCAGCATGGGACAGTACAATGAGCAGTTCTTC. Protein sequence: CASSMGQYNEQFF.

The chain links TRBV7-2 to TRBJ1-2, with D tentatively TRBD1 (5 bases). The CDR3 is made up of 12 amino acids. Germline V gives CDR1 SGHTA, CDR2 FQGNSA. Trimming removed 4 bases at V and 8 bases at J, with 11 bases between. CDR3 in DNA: TGTGCCAGCAGCTCTGGGGCAGTAGGCTACACCTTC. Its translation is CASSSGAVGYTF.

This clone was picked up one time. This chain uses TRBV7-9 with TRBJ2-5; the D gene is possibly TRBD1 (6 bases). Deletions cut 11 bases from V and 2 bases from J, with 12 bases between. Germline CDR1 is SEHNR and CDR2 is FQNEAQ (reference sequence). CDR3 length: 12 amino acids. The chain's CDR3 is CAVPGTQETQYF. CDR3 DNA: TGTGCCGTACCGGGGACACAAGAGACCCAGTACTTC.

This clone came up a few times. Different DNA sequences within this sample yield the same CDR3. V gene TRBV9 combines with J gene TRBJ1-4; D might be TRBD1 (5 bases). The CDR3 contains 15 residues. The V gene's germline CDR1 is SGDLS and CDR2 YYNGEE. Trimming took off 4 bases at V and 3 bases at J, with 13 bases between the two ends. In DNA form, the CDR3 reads TGTGCCAGCAGCTCCGGGACTCCTGCTAATGAAAAACTGTTTTTT. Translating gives CASSSGTPANEKLFF.

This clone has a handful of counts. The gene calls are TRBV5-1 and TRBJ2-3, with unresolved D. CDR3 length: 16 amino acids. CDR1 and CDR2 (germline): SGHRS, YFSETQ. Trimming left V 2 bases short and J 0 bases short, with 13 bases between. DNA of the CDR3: TGCGCCAGCAGCTTACCTGACGGAACTAGCACAGATACGCAGTATTTT. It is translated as CASSLPDGTSTDTQYF.

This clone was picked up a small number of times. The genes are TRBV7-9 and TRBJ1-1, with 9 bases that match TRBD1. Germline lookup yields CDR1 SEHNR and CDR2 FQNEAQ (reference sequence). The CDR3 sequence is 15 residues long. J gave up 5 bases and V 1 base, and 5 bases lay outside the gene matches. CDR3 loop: CASSLGTGVGTEAFF. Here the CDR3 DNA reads TGTGCCAGCAGCTTAGGGACAGGGGTAGGAACTGAAGCTTTCTTT.

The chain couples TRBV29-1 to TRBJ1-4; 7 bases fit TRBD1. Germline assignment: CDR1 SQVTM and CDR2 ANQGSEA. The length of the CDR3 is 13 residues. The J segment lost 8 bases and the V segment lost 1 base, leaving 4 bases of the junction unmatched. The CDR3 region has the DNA TGCAGCGTTGAAGGTTTGGGACAGGAAAAACTGTTTTTT. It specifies CSVEGLGQEKLFF.

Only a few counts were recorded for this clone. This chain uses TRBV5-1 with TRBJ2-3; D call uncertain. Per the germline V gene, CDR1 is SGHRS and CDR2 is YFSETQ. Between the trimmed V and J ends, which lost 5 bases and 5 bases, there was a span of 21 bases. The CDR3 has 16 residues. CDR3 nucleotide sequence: TGCGCCAGCAGTCCGACCCTGGCTAAACGGAAAGATACGCAGTATTTT. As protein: CASSPTLAKRKDTQYF.

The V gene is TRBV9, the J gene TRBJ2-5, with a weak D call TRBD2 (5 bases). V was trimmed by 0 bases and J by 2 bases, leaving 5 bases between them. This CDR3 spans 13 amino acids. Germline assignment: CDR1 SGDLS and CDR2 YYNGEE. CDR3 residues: CASSVAGQETQYF. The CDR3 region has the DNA TGTGCCAGCAGCGTAGCGGGGCAAGAGACCCAGTACTTC. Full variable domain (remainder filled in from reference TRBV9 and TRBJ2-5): DSGVTQTPKHLITATGQRVTLRCSPRSGDLSVYWYQQSLDQGLQFLIQYYNGEERAKGNILERFSAQQFPDLHSELNLSSLELGDSALYFCASSVAGQETQYFGPGTRLLVL.

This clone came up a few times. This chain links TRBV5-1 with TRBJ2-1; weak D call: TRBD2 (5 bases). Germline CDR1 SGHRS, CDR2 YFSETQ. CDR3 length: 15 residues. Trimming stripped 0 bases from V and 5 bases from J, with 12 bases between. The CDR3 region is CASSLVPSSNNEQFF. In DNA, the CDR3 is TGCGCCAGCAGCTTGGTCCCTAGCTCAAACAATGAGCAGTTCTTC.

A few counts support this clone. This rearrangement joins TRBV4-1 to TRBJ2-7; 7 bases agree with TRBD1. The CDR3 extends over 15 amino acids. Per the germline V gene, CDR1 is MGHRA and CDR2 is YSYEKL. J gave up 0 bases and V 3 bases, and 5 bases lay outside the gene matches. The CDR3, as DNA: TGCGCCAGCAGCCAGGGGGACAGTATCTCCTACGAGCAGTACTTC. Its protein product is CASSQGDSISYEQYF.

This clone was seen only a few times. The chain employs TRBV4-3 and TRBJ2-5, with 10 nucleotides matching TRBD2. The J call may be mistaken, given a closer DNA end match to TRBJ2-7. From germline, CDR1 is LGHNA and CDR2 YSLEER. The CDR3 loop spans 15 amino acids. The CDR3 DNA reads TGCGCCAGCAGCCAAGTGAGCGGGGGGGCTGACGAGCAGTACTTC. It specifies CASSQVSGGADEQYF.

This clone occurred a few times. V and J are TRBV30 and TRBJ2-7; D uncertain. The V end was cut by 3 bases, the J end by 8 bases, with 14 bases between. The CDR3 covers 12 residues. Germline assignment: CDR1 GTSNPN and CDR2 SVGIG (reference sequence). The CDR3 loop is CAWRSVGLKQYF. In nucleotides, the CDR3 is TGTGCCTGGAGGTCTGTAGGGTTGAAGCAGTACTTC.

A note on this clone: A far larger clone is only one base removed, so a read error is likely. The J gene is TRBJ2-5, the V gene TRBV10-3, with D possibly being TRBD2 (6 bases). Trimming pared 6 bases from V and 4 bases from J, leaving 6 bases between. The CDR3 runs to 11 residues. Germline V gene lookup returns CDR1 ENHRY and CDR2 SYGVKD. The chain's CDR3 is CAIRGGETQYF. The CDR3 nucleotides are TGTGCCATCAGGGGGGGAGAGACCCAGTACTTC.

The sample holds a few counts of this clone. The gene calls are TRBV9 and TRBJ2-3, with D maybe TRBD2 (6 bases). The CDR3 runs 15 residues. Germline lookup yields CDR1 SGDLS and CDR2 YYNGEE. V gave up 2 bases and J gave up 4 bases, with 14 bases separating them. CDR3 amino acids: CASSVGSWAADTQYF. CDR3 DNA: TGTGCCAGCAGCGTCGGGAGCTGGGCAGCAGATACGCAGTATTTT.

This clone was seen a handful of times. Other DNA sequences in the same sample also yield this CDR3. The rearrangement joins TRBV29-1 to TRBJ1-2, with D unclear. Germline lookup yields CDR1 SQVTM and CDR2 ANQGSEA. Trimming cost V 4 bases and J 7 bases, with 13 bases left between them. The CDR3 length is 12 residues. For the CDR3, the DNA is TGCAGCGTTGGTTGGGGAGGGCCTGGCTACACCTTC. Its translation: CSVGWGGPGYTF.

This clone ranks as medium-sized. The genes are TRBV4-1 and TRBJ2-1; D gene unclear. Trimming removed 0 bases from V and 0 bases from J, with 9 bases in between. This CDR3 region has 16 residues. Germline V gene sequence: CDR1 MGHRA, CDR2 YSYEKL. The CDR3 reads CASSQEPRNSYNEQFF. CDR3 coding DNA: TGCGCCAGCAGCCAAGAACCCCGGAACTCCTACAATGAGCAGTTCTTC.

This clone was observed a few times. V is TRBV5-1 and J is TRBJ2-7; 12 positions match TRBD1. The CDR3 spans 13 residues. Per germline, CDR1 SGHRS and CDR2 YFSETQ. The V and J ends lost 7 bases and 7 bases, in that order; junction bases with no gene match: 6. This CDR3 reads CASQGQGANEQYF. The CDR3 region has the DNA TGCGCCAGCCAGGGACAGGGGGCAAATGAGCAGTACTTC.

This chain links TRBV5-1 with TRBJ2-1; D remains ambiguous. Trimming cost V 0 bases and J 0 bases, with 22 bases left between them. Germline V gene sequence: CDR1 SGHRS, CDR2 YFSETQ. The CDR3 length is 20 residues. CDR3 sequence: CASSLAQAASRLSSYNEQFF. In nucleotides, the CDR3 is TGCGCCAGCAGCTTGGCCCAGGCGGCGTCGCGGTTGAGCTCCTACAATGAGCAGTTCTTC.

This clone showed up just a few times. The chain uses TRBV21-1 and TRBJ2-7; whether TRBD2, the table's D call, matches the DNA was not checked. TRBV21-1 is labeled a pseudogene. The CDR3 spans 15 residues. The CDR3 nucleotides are TGTGCCAGCAGCAAAGGGACTAGCGGCTCCTACGAGCAGTACTTC. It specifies CASSKGTSGSYEQYF.

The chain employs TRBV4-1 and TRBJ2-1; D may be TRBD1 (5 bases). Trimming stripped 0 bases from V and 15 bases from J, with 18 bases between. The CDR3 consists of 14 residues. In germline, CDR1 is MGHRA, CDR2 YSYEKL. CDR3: CASSQDPVQGSLFF. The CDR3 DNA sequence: TGCGCCAGCAGCCAAGATCCTGTGCAGGGTTCGCTGTTCTTC.

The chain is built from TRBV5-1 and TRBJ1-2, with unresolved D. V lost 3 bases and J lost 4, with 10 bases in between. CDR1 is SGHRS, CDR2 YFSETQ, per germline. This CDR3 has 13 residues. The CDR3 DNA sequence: TGCGCCAGCAGCTCCCTTTCGGTCTATGGCTACACCTTC. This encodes CASSSLSVYGYTF.

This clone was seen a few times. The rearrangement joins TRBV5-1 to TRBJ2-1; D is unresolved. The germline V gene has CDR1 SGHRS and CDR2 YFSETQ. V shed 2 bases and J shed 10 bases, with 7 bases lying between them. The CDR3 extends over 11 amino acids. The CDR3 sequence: CASSFAEEQFF. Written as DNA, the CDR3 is TGCGCCAGCAGCTTTGCGGAGGAGCAGTTCTTC.

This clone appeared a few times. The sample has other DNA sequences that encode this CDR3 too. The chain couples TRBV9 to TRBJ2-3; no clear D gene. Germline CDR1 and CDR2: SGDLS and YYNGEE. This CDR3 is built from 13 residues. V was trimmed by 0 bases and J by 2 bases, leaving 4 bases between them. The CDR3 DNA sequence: TGTGCCAGCAGCGTAGGGCCCACAGATACGCAGTATTTT. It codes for CASSVGPTDTQYF.